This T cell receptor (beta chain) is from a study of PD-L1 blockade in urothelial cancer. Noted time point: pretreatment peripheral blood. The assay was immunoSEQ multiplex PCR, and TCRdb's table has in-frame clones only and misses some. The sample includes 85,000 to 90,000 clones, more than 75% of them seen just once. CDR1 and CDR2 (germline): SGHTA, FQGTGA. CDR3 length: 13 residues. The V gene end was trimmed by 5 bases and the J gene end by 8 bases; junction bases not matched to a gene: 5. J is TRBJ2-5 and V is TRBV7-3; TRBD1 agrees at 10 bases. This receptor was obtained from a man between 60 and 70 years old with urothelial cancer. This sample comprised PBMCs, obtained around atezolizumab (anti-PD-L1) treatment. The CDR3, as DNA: TGTGCCAGCAGCCTCGGGACAGGGGCCACCCAGTACTTC. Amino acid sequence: CASSLGTGATQYF.